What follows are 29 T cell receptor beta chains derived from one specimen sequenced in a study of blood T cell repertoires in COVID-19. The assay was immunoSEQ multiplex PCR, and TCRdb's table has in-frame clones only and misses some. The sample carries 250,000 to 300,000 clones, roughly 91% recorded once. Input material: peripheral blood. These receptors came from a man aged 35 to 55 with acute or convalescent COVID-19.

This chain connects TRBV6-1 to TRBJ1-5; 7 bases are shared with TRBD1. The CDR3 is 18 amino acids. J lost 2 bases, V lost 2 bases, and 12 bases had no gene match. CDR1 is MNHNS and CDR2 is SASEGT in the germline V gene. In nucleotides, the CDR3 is TGTGCCAGCAGTGAATCGGGGTGGAGGGGGCAGGGCAATCAGCCCCAGCATTTT. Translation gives CASSESGWRGQGNQPQHF.

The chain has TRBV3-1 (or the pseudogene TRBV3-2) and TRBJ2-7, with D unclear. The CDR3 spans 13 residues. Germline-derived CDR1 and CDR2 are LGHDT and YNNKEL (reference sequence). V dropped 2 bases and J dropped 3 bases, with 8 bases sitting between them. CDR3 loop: CASSQTTVYEQYF. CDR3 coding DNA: TGTGCCAGCAGCCAAACCACAGTCTACGAGCAGTACTTC.

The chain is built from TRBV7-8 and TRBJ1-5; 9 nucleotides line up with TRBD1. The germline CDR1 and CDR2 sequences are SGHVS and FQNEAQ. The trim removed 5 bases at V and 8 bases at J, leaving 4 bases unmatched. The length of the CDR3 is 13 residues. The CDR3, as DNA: TGTGCCAGCAGCACCGACAGGGGGGAGCCCCAGCATTTT. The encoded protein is CASSTDRGEPQHF.

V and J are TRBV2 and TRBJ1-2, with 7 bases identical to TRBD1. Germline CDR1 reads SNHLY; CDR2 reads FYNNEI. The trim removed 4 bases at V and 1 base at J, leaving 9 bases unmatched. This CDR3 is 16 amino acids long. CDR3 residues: CASSGTGFPSNYGYTF. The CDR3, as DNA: TGTGCCAGCAGTGGGACAGGCTTTCCCAGTAACTATGGCTACACCTTC. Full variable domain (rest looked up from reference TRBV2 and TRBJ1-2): EPEVTQTPSHQVTQMGQEVILRCVPISNHLYFYWYRQILGQKVEFLVSFYNNEISEKSEIFDDQFSVERPDGSNFTLKIRSTKLEDSAMYFCASSGTGFPSNYGYTFGSGTRLTVV.

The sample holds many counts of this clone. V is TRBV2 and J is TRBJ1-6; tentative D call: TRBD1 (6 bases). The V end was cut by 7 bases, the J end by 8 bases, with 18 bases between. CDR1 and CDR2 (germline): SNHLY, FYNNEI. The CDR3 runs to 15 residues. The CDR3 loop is CASNYGTLYDSPLHF. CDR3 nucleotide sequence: TGTGCCAGCAATTACGGGACACTGTACGATTCACCCCTCCACTTT. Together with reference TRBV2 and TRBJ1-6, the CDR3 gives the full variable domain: EPEVTQTPSHQVTQMGQEVILRCVPISNHLYFYWYRQILGQKVEFLVSFYNNEISEKSEIFDDQFSVERPDGSNFTLKIRSTKLEDSAMYFCASNYGTLYDSPLHFGNGTRLTVT.

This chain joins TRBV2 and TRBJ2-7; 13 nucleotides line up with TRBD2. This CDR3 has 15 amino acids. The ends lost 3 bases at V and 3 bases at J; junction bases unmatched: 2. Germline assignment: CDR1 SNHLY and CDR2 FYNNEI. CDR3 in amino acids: CASSEGLAGLYEQYF. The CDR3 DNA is TGTGCCAGCAGTGAGGGACTAGCGGGGCTCTACGAGCAGTACTTC.

CDR3 region: CASSFGQNYGYTF. In nucleotides, the CDR3 is TGTGCCAGCAGTTTCGGACAGAACTATGGCTACACCTTC. The gene calls are TRBV12-3 or TRBV12-4 and TRBJ1-2; possibly TRBD1 for D (6 bases). Trimming took off 3 bases at V and 2 bases at J, with 7 bases between the two ends. The CDR3 contains 13 residues.

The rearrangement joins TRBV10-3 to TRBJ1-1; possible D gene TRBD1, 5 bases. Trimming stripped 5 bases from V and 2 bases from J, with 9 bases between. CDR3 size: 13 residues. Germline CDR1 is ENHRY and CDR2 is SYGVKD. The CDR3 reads CAISKTVNTEAFF. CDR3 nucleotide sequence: TGTGCCATCAGTAAGACAGTCAACACTGAAGCTTTCTTT.

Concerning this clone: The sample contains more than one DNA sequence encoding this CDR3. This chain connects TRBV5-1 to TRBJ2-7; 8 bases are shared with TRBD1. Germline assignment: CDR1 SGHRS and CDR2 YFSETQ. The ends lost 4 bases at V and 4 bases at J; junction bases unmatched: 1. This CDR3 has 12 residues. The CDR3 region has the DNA TGCGCCAGCAGCGGACAGGGTTACGAGCAGTACTTC. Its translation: CASSGQGYEQYF.

The CDR3 spells CASSSGRGSLEQYF. For the CDR3, the DNA is TGTGCCAGTAGCTCCGGGCGGGGGTCCTTGGAGCAGTACTTC. The gene calls are TRBV19 and TRBJ2-7; 7 bases are shared with TRBD2. CDR3 size: 14 residues. V dropped 6 bases and J dropped 7; count of bases not matched to a gene: 12. Germline lookup yields CDR1 LNHDA and CDR2 SQIVND (reference sequence).

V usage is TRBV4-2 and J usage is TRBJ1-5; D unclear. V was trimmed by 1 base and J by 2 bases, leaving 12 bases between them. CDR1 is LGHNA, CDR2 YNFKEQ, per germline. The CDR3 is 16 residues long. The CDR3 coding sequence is TGTGCCAGCAGCCAAGTTGTAGCGGAAGGCAATCAGCCCCAGCATTTT. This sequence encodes CASSQVVAEGNQPQHF.

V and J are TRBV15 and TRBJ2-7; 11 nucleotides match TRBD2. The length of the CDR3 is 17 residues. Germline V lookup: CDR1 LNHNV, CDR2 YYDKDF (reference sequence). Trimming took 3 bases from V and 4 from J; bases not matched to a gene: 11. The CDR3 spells CATSRDTTSGELYEQYF. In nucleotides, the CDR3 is TGTGCCACCAGCAGGGATACGACTAGCGGGGAGCTTTACGAGCAGTACTTC.

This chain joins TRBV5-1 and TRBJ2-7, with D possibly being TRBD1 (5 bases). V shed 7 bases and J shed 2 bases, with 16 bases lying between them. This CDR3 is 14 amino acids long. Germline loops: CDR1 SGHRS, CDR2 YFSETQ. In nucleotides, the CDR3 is TGCGCCAGCGGACCCGAGACAGACCCCTACGAGCAGTACTTC. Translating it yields CASGPETDPYEQYF.

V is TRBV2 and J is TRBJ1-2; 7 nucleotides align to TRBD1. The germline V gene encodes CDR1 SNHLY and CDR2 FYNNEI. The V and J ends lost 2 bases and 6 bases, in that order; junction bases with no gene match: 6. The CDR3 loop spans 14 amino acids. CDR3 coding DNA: TGTGCCAGCAGTGAAATTAAGGGGGCCAATGGCTACACCTTC. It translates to CASSEIKGANGYTF. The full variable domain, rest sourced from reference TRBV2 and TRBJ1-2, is EPEVTQTPSHQVTQMGQEVILRCVPISNHLYFYWYRQILGQKVEFLVSFYNNEISEKSEIFDDQFSVERPDGSNFTLKIRSTKLEDSAMYFCASSEIKGANGYTFGSGTRLTVV.

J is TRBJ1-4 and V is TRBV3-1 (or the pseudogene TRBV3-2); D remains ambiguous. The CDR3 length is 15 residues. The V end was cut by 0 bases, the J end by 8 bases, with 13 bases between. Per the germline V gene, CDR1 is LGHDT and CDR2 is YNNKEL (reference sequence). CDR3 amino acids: CASSQDLGGSEKLFF. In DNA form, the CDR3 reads TGTGCCAGCAGCCAAGATTTGGGAGGGAGCGAAAAACTGTTTTTT.

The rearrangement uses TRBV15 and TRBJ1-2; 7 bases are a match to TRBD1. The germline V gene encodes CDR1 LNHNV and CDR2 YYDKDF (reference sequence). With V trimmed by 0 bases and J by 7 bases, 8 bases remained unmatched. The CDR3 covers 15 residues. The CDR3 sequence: CATSRETGSLSGYTF. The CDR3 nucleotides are TGTGCCACCAGCAGAGAGACAGGGTCATTAAGTGGCTACACCTTC.

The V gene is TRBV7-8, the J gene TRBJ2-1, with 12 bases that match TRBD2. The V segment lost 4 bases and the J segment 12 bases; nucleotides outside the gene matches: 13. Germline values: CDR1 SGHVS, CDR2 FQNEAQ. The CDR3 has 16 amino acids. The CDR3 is CASSSLVTSGGYGQFF. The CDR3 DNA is TGTGCCAGCAGCTCGTTAGTAACTAGCGGGGGGTACGGGCAGTTCTTC.

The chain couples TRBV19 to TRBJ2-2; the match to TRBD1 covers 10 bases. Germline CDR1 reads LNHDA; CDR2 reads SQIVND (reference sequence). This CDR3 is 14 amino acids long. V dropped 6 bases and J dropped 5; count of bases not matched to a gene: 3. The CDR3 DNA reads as TGTGCCAGTAGGACGGGACAGGGGACCGGGGAGCTGTTTTTT. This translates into CASRTGQGTGELFF.

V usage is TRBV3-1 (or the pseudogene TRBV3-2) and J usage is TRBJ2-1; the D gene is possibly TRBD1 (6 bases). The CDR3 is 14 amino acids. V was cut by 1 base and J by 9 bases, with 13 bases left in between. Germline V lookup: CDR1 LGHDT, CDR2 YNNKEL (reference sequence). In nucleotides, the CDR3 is TGTGCCAGCAGCCAAGTAACAGGGTCGCGTGAGCAGTTCTTC. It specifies CASSQVTGSREQFF.

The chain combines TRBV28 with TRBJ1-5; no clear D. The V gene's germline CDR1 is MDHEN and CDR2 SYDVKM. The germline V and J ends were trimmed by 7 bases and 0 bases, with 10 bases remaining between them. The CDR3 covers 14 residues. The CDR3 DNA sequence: TGTGCCAGCATCCAGGTTTATAGCAATCAGCCCCAGCATTTT. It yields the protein CASIQVYSNQPQHF.

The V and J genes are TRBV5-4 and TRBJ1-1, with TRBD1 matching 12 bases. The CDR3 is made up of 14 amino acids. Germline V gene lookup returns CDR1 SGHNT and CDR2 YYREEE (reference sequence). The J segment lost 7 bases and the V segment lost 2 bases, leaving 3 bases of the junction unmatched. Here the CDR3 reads CASSFRDRGREAFF. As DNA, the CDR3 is TGTGCCAGCAGCTTTAGGGACAGGGGGCGTGAAGCTTTCTTT.

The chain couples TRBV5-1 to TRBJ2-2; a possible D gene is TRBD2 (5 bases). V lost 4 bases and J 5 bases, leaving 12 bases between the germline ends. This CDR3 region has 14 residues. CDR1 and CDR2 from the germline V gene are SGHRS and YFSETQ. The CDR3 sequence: CASSPGLNTGELFF. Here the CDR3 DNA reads TGCGCCAGCAGCCCCGGACTGAATACCGGGGAGCTGTTTTTT.

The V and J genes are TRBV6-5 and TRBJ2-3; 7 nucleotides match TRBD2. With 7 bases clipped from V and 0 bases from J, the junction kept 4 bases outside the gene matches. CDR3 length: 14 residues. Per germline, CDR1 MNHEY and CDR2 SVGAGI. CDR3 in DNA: TGTGCCAGCATATTGGGGGGGAGCACAGATACGCAGTATTTT. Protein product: CASILGGSTDTQYF.

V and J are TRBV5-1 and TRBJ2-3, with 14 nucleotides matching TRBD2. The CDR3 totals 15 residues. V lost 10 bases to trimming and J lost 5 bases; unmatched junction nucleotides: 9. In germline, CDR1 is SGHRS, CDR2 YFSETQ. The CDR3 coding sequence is TGCGCCTGCTCGACTAGCGGGGGGGCAAAAGATACGCAGTATTTT. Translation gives CACSTSGGAKDTQYF.

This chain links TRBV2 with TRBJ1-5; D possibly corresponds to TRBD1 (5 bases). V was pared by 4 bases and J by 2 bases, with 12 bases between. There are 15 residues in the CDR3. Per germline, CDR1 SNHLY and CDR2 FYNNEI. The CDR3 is CASSGGTIGNQPQHF. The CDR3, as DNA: TGTGCCAGCAGTGGGGGGACTATCGGCAATCAGCCCCAGCATTTT. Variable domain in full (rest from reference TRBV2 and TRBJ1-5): EPEVTQTPSHQVTQMGQEVILRCVPISNHLYFYWYRQILGQKVEFLVSFYNNEISEKSEIFDDQFSVERPDGSNFTLKIRSTKLEDSAMYFCASSGGTIGNQPQHFGDGTRLSIL.

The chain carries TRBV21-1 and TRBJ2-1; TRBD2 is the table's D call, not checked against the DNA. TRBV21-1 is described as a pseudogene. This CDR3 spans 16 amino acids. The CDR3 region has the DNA TGTGCCAGCAGCGAAAAATGGAGGACGGAAATCAATGAGCAGTTCTTC. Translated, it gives CASSEKWRTEINEQFF.

Here the CDR3 reads CASSPGNSNQPQHF. For the CDR3, the DNA is TGTGCCAGCAGTCCCGGTAATAGCAATCAGCCCCAGCATTTT. J is TRBJ1-5 and V is TRBV6-5; D ambiguous. The V end lost 5 bases, the J end lost 0 bases, and 8 bases lay between the germline ends. Germline V gene data show CDR1 as MNHEY and CDR2 as SVGAGI. The CDR3 sequence is 14 residues long.

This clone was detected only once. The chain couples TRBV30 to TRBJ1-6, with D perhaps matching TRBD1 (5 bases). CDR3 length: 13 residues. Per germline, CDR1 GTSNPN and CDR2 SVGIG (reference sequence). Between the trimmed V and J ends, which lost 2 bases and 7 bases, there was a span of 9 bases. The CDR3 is CAWSRGYNSPLHF. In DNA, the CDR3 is TGTGCCTGGAGTAGGGGATACAATTCACCCCTCCACTTT.

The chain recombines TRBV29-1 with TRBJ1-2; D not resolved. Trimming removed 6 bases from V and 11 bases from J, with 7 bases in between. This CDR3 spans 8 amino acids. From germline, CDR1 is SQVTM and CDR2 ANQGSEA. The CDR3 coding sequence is TGCAGCGTCCCGAGGTACACCTTC. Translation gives CSVPRYTF. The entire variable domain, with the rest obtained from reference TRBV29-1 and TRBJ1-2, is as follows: SAVISQKPSRDICQRGTSLTIQCQVDSQVTMMFWYRQQPGQSLTLIATANQGSEATYESGFVIDKFPISRPNLTFSTLTVSNMSPEDSSIYLCSVPRYTFGSGTRLTVV.